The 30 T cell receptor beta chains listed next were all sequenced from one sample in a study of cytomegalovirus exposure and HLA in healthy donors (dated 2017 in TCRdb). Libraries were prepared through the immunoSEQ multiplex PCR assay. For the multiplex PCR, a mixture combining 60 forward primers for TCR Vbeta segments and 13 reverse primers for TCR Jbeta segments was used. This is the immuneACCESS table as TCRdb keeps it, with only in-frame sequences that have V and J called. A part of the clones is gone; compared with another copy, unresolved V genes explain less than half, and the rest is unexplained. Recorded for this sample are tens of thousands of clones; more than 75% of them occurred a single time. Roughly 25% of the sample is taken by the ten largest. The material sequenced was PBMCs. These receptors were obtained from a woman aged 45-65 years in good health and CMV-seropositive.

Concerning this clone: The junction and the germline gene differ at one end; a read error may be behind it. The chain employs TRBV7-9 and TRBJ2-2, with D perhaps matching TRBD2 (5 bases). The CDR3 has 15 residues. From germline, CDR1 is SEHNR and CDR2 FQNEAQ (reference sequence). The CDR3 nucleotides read TGTTCCAGCAGGAGGTCGTGGATGAACACCGGGGAGCTGTTTTTT. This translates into CSSRRSWMNTGELFF.

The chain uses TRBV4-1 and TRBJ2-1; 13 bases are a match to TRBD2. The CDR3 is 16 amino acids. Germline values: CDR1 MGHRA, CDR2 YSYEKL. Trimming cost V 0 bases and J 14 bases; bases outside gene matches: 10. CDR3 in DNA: TGCGCCAGCAGCCAAGATGACGTCACTAGCGGGGGGGTGGAGTTCTTC. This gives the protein CASSQDDVTSGGVEFF.

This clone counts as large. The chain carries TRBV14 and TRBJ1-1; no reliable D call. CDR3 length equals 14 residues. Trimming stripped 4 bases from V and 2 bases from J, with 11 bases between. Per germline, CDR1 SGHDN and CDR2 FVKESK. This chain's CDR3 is CASSPLSYNTEAFF. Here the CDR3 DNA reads TGTGCCAGCAGCCCCTTAAGCTACAACACTGAAGCTTTCTTT. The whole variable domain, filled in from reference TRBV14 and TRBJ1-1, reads EAGVTQFPSHSVIEKGQTVTLRCDPISGHDNLYWYRRVMGKEIKFLLHFVKESKQDESGMPNNRFLAERTGGTYSTLKVQPAELEDSGVYFCASSPLSYNTEAFFGQGTRLTVV.

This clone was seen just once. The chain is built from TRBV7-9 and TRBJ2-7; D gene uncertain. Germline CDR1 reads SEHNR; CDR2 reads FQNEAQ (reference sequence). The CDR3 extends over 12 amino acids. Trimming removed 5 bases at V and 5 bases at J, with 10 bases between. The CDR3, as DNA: TGTGCCAGCAGCCCCCAAGTAGACGAGCAGTACTTC. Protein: CASSPQVDEQYF.

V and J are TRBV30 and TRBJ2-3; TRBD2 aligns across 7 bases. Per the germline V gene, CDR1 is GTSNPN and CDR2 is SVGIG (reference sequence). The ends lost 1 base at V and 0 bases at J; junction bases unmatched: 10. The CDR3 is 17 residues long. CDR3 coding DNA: TGTGCCTGGAGTGGGACCCCAGCGGGGTCTAGCACAGATACGCAGTATTTT. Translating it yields CAWSGTPAGSSTDTQYF.

The CDR3 protein is CASSFSGGGETQYF. Here the CDR3 DNA reads TGTGCCAGCAGCTTTTCGGGAGGGGGAGAGACCCAGTACTTC. The J gene is TRBJ2-5, the V gene TRBV7-9; 8 nucleotides agree with TRBD2. With 3 bases clipped from V and 4 bases from J, the junction kept 4 bases outside the gene matches. There are 14 residues in the CDR3. Germline CDR1 is SEHNR and CDR2 is FQNEAQ (reference sequence).

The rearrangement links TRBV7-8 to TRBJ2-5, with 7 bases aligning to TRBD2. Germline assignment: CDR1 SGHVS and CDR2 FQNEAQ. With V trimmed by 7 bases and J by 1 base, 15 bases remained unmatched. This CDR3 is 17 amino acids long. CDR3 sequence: CASKRGRAVGVQETQYF. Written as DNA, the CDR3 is TGTGCCAGCAAGAGAGGGAGGGCCGTAGGGGTCCAAGAGACCCAGTACTTC.

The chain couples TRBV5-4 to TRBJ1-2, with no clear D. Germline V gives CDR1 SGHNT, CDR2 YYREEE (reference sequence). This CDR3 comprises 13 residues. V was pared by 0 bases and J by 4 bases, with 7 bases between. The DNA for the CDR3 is TGTGCCAGCAGCTTGGGTGGCAGCTATGGCTACACCTTC. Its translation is CASSLGGSYGYTF.

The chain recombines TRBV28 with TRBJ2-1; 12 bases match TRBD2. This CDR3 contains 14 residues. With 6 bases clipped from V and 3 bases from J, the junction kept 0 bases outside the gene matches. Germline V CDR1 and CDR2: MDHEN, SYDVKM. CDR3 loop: CASRLAGGYNEQFF. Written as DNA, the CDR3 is TGTGCCAGCAGACTAGCGGGGGGCTACAATGAGCAGTTCTTC.

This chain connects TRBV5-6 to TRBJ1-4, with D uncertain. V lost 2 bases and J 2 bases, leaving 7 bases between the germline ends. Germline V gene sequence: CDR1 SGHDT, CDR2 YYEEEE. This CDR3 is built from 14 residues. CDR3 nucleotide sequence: TGTGCCAGCAGCTTTAAACAGACTAATGAAAAACTGTTTTTT. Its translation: CASSFKQTNEKLFF.

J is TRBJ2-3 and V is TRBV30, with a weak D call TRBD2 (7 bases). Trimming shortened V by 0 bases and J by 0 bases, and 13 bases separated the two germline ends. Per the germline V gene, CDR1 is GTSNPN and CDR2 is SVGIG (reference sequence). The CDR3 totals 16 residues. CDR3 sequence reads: CAWSVSGGRSTDTQYF. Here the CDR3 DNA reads TGTGCCTGGAGTGTCTCGGGGGGCCGAAGCACAGATACGCAGTATTTT.

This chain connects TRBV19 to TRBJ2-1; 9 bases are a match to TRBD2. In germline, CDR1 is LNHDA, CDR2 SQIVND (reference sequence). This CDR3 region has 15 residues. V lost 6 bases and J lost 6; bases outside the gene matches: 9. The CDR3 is CASRDSGSGTNEQFF. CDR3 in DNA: TGTGCCAGTAGGGATAGCGGGAGTGGTACCAATGAGCAGTTCTTC.

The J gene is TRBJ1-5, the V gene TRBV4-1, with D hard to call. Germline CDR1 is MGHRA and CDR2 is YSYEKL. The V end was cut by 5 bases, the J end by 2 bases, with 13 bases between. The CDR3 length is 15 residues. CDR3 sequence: CASSFSTGGNQPQHF. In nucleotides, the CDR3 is TGCGCCAGCAGCTTTTCTACGGGTGGCAATCAGCCCCAGCATTTT.

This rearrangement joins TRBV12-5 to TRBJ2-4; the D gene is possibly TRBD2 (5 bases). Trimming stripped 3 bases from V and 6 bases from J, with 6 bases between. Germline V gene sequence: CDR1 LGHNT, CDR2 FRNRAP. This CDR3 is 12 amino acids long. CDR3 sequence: CASGLLVNIQYF. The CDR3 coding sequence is TGTGCTAGTGGTTTACTAGTAAACATTCAGTACTTC.

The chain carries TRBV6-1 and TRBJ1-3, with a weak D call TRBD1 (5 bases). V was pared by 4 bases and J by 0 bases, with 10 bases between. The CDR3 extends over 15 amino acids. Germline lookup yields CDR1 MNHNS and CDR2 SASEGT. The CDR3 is CASSATASSGNTIYF. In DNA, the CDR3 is TGTGCCAGCAGTGCGACAGCTTCCTCTGGAAACACCATATATTTT.

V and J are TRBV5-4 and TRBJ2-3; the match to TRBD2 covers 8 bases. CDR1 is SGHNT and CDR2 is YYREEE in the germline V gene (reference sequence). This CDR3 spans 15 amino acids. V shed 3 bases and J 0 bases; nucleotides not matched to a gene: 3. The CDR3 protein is CASSSGGASTDTQYF. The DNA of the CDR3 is TGTGCCAGCAGCTCCGGGGGGGCTAGCACAGATACGCAGTATTTT.

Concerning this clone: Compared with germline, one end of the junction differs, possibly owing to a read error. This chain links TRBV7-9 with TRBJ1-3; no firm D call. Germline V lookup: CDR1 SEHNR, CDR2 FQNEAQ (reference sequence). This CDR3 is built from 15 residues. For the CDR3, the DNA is TGTTCCAGCAGCTCTACCGAGAGGGTGGGAAACACCATATATTTT. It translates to CSSSSTERVGNTIYF.

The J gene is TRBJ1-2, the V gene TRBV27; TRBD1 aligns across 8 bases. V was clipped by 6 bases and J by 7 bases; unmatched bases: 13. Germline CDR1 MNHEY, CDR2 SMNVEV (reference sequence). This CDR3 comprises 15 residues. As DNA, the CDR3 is TGTGCCAGCAGCCCGATAGAGAGGACAGGGTCTGGCTACACCTTC. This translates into CASSPIERTGSGYTF.

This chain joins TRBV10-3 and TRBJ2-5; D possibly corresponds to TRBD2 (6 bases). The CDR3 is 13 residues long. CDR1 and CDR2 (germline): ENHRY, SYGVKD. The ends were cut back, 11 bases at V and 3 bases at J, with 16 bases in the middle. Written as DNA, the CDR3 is TGTGCCGCGACTGGCGGGGCGGAAGAGACCCAGTACTTC. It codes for CAATGGAEETQYF.

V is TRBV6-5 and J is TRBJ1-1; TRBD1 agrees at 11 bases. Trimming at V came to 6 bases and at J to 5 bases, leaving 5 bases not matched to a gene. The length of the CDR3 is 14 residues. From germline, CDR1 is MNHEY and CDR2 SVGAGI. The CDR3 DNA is TGTGCCAGCAGGTGGACAGGGGGCAAGACTGAAGCTTTCTTT. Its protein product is CASRWTGGKTEAFF.

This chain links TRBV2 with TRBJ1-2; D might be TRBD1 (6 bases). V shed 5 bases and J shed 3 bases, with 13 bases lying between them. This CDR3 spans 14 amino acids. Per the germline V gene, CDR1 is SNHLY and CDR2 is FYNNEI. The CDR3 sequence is CASSPMGADYGYTF. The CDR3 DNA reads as TGTGCCAGCAGTCCCATGGGGGCGGACTATGGCTACACCTTC.

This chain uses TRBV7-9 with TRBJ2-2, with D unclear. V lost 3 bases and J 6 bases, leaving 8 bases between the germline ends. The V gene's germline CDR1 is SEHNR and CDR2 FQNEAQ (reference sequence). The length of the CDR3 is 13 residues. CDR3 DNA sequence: TGTGCCAGCAGCTTTTTTAGTCCCGGGGAGCTGTTTTTT. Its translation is CASSFFSPGELFF.

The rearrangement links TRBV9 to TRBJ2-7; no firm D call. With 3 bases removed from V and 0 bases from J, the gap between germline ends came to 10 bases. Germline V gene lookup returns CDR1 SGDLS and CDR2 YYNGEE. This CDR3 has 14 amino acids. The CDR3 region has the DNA TGTGCCAGCAGCGCAGCGCACGACTCCTACGAGCAGTACTTC. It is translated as CASSAAHDSYEQYF.

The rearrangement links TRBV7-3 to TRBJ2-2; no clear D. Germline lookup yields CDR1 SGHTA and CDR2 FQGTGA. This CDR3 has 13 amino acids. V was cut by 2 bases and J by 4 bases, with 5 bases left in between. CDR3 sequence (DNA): TGTGCCAGCAGCTTACCCCGCACCGGGGAGCTGTTTTTT. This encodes CASSLPRTGELFF.

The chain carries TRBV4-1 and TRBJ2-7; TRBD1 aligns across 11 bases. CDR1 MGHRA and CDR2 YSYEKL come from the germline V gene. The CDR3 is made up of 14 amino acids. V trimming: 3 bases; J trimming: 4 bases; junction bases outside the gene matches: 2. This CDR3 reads CASSQGDRGYEQYF. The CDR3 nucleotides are TGCGCCAGCAGCCAGGGGGACAGGGGGTACGAGCAGTACTTC.

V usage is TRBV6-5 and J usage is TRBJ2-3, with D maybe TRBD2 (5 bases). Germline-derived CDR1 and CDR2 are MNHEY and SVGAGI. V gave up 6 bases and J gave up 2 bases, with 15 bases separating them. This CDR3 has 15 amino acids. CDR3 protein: CASSTTGDNTDTQYF. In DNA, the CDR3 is TGTGCCAGCAGCACGACCGGGGATAACACAGATACGCAGTATTTT.

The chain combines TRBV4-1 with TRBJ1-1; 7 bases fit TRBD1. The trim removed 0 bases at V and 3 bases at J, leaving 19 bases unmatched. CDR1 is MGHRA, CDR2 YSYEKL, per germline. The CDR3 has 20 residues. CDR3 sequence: CASSQDLLTRAGGVYTEAFF. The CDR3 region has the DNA TGCGCCAGCAGCCAAGATCTGCTCACGCGGGCAGGGGGTGTATACACTGAAGCTTTCTTT.

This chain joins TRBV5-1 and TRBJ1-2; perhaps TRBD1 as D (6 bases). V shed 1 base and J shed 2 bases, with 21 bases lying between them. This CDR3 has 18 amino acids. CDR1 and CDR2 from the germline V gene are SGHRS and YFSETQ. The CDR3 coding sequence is TGCGCCAGCAGCTTGATTAGGGGCCGAGGCAGGGGCAACTATGGCTACACCTTC. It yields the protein CASSLIRGRGRGNYGYTF.

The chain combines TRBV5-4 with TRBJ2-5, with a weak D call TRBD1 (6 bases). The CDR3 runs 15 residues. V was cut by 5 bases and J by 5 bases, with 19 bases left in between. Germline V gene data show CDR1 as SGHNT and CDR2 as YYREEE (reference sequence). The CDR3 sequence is CASRFTGMPGETQYF. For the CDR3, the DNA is TGTGCCAGCAGGTTTACAGGGATGCCTGGGGAGACCCAGTACTTC.

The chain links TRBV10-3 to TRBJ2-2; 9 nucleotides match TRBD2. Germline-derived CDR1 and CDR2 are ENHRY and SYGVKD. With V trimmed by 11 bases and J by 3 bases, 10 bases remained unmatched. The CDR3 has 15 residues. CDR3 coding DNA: TGTGCCTCAAGAGGTAGCGGGGGAGACACCGGGGAGCTGTTTTTT. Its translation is CASRGSGGDTGELFF.